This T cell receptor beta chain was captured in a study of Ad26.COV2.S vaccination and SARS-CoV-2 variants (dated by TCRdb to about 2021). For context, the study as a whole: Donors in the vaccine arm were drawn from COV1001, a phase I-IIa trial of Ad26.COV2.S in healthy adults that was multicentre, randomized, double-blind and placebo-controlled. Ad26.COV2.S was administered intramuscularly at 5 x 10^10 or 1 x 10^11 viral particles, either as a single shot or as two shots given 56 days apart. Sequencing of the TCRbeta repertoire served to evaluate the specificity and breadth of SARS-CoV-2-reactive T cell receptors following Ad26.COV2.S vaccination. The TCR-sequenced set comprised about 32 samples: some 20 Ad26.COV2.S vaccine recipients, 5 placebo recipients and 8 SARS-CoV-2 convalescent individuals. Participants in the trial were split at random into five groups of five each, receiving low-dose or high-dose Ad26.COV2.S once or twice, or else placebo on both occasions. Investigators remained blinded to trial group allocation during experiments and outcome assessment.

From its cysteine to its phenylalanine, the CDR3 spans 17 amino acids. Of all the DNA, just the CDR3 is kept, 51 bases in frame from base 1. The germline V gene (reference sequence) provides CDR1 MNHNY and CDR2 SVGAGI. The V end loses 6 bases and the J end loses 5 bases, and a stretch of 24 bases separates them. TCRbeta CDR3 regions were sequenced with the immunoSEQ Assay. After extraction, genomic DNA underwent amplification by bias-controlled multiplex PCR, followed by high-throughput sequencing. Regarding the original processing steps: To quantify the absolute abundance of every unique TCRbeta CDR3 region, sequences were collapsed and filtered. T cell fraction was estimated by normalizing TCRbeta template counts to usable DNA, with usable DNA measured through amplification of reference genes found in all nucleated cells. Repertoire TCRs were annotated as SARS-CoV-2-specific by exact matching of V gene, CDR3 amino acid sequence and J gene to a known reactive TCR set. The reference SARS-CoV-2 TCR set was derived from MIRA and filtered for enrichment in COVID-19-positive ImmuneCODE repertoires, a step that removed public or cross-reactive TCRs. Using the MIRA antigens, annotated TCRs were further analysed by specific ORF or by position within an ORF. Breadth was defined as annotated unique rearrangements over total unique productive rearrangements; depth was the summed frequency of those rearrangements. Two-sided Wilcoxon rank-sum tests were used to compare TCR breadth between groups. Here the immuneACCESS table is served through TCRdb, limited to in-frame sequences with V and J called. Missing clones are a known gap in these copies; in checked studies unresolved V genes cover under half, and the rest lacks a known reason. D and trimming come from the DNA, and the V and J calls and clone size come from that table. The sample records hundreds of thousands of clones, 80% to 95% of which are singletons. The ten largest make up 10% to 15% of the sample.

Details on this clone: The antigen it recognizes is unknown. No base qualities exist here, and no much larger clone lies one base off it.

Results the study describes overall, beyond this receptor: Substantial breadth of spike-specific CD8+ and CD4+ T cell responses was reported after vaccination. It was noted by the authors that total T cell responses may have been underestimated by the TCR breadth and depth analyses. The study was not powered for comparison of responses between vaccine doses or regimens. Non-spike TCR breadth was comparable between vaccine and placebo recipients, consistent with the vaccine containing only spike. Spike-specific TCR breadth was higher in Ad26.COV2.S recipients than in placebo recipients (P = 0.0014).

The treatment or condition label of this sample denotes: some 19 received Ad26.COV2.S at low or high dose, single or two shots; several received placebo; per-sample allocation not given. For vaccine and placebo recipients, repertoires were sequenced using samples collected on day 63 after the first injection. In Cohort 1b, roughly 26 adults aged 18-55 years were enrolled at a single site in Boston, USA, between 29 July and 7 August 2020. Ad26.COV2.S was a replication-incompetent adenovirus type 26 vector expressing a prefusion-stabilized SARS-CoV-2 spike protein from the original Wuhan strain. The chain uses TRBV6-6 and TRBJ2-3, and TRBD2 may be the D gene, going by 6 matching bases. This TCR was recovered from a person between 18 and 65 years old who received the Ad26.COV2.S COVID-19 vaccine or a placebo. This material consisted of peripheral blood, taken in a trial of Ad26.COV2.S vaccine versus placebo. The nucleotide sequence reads TGTGCCAGCAGACGAGACGGGACTGGTAATAAACAAGATACGCAGTATTTT. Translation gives CASRRDGTGNKQDTQYF.